These T cell receptor beta chains were read from a single sample in a study of human T cells and chemical hapten exposure. TCRdb passed the RACE reads through MiXCR, listing each CDR3 protein once. The sample has around 130,000 distinct CDR3 sequences, roughly 9.5% seen once. Sequencing was done on a sample of whole blood. The origin of the receptors is a male donor in good health. Some clones in this sample may be carry-over from other donors' samples. Both conserved end residues are part of each CDR3. D genes are given only for firm matches. Clone size appears in some rows only: once, few, many, or a class for an expanded clone.

j_call	v_call	d_call	clone_size	cdr3_nt	cdr3_aa
TRBJ1-4	TRBV7-2	TRBD1	-	TGTGCCAGCAGCTTAGGGGACAGGGGATCTTATGAAAAACTGTTTTTT	CASSLGDRGSYEKLFF
TRBJ2-7	TRBV12-3/TRBV12-4	-	many	TGTGCCAGCAGCTTAGGACAGTCCTACGAGCAGTACTTC	CASSLGQSYEQYF
TRBJ2-3	TRBV12-3/TRBV12-4	TRBD2	-	TGTGCCAGCAGGCCAGCGGGGGGGGGCACAGATACGCAGTATTTT	CASRPAGGGTDTQYF
TRBJ1-1	TRBV12-3/TRBV12-4	-	few	TGTGCCAGCAGTGCCCCGGACGGACGCGAGGCTTTCTTT	CASSAPDGREAFF
TRBJ2-1	TRBV6-5	TRBD2	-	TGTGCCAGCCCGTTCGCCGGGACTAGCGGGAGGTGCTACAATGAGCAGTTCTTC	CASPFAGTSGRCYNEQFF
TRBJ1-5	TRBV28	TRBD1	few	TGTGCCAGCAGTTTACCGATCAGGGGGGGTCAGCCCCAGCATTTT	CASSLPIRGGQPQHF
TRBJ1-6	TRBV10-3	TRBD1	few	TGTGCCATCAGTGATGATGGTGGGAGGGGGCTGACTTCACCCCTCCACTTT	CAISDDGGRGLTSPLHF
TRBJ2-3	TRBV7-6	TRBD2	many	TGTGCCAGTAGCGGGAGCTACCAGGGCGATACGCAGTATTTT	CASSGSYQGDTQYF
TRBJ1-1	TRBV5-6	-	-	TGTGCCAGCAGCTTGGCCGCTAGAACTGAAGCTTTCTTT	CASSLAARTEAFF
TRBJ2-5	TRBV3-1	TRBD2	-	TGTGCCAGCAGCCCGGGACTAGCGGACCAAGAGACCCAGTACTTC	CASSPGLADQETQYF
TRBJ2-7	TRBV28	-	many	TGTGCCAGCAGTTCCCTGGGGTCCTACGAGCAGTACTTC	CASSSLGSYEQYF
TRBJ1-1	TRBV29-1	-	few	TGCAGCGGGAGACAGGAGGGTTACACTGAAGCTTTCTTT	CSGRQEGYTEAFF
TRBJ1-2	TRBV2	-	-	TGTGCCAGCTTCGGGGGGGTCTATGGCTACACCTTC	CASFGGVYGYTF
TRBJ2-1	TRBV7-9	TRBD2	-	TGTGCCAGCAGCGCCCGGACTAGCGGGATTTACAATGAGCAGTTCTTC	CASSARTSGIYNEQFF
TRBJ2-5	TRBV7-6	-	few	TGTGCCAGCAGCTTAATTAATGATCAGGGCCCCCAAGAGACCCAGTACTTC	CASSLINDQGPQETQYF
TRBJ2-7	TRBV20-1	TRBD1	few	TGCAGTGCTAGAGCCAGACAGGGGGCATACGAGCAGTACTTC	CSARARQGAYEQYF
TRBJ2-7	TRBV3-1	TRBD2	few	TGTGCCAGCAGCACGACTAGCGGGGTCTACGAGCAGTACTTC	CASSTTSGVYEQYF